Below, one TCR beta chain is given with its context. In the study's own analysis: For nucleated cells, counts were estimated from reference gene primer amplification. The method was immunoSEQ multiplex PCR; TCRdb's version includes in-frame clones alone and lacks a portion of them. The DNA was the basis for D and trimming; V, J and clone size are from that table. This sample carries 350,000 or so clones, 89% of them seen once, and the ten largest clones take 3% to 4%. This record comes from a study of blood T cell repertoires in COVID-19. Across the whole study: Samples representing acute and convalescent COVID-19 were sourced from the United States, Italy and Spain. PBMCs, B-cell-depleted T cells, or T cells were the source of the cDNA or gDNA that made up the material.

Trimming took 3 bases from V and 10 from J; bases not matched to a gene: 6. CDR1 LGHDT and CDR2 YNNKEL come from the germline V gene (reference sequence). CDR3 length: 15 amino acids. The Seattle patients, enrolled during active infection, were followed longitudinally. The material sequenced was peripheral blood. The chain employs TRBV3-1 (or the pseudogene TRBV3-2) and TRBJ2-3; TRBD2 agrees at 14 bases. The sequence derives from an older woman with COVID-19, enrolled during active disease. The CDR3 nucleotides read TGTGCCAGCAGCCACTTGACTAGCGGGGGGGCCGCGCAGTATTTT. Its protein product is CASSHLTSGGAAQYF.